The next 16 T cell receptor beta chains were all read from a single sample in a study of PD-1 blockade in mismatch repair-deficient tumors. This table comes from immunoSEQ multiplex PCR, and its TCRdb copy is limited to in-frame clones, with some not included. The repertoire holds tens of thousands of clones, with roughly 80% as singletons. This sample comprised peripheral blood, obtained 44 weeks after starting pembrolizumab. The origin of the receptors is an adult with mismatch repair-deficient cancer.

This chain connects TRBV5-8 to TRBJ1-5, with D unclear. This CDR3 has 13 amino acids. V dropped 4 bases and J dropped 1 base, with 6 bases sitting between them. Germline-derived CDR1 and CDR2 are SGHTS and YDEGEE. The CDR3 is CASSTRSNQPQHF. CDR3 DNA: TGTGCCAGCAGCACTCGGAGCAATCAGCCCCAGCATTTT.

The rearrangement links TRBV5-1 to TRBJ2-1, with 11 bases matching TRBD2. V lost 3 bases to trimming and J lost 7 bases; unmatched junction nucleotides: 6. Germline values: CDR1 SGHRS, CDR2 YFSETQ. The CDR3 has 15 residues. CDR3: CASSSEGLAANEQFF. Here the CDR3 DNA reads TGCGCCAGCAGCTCCGAGGGACTAGCGGCAAATGAGCAGTTCTTC.

This chain joins TRBV7-3 and TRBJ2-2; TRBD2 might be the D (6 bases). This CDR3 is built from 14 residues. Deletions cut 5 bases from V and 4 bases from J, with 11 bases between. Germline V gene data show CDR1 as SGHTA and CDR2 as FQGTGA. In DNA form, the CDR3 reads TGTGCCAGCAGCACGACTAGTTTCACCGGGGAGCTGTTTTTT. It yields the protein CASSTTSFTGELFF.

V gene TRBV11-3 combines with J gene TRBJ2-7, with 8 bases fitting TRBD2. Germline trimming cut 3 bases from V and 1 base from J; bases unmatched to any gene: 5. Germline-derived CDR1 and CDR2 are SGHNT and YENEEA. This CDR3 contains 15 residues. This chain's CDR3 is CASSFVKRESYEQYF. The DNA for the CDR3 is TGTGCCAGCAGCTTTGTGAAGCGGGAGTCCTACGAGCAGTACTTC.

The genes are TRBV27 and TRBJ2-7; TRBD1 is a possible D gene (6 bases). V gave up 9 bases and J gave up 3 bases, with 18 bases separating them. Germline loops: CDR1 MNHEY, CDR2 SMNVEV (reference sequence). The length of the CDR3 is 14 residues. CDR3 residues: CASGQKRNFYEQYF. The CDR3 DNA is TGTGCCAGTGGACAGAAACGCAACTTCTACGAGCAGTACTTC.

V is TRBV19 and J is TRBJ2-1, with D perhaps matching TRBD1 (6 bases). Per the germline V gene, CDR1 is LNHDA and CDR2 is SQIVND (reference sequence). Trimming stripped 5 bases from V and 8 bases from J, with 19 bases between. The CDR3 spans 15 residues. DNA for the CDR3: TGTGCCAGTAGTCCCCGGGCAGGGGAGATGTATGAGCAGTTCTTC. Translation: CASSPRAGEMYEQFF.

The chain employs TRBV2 and TRBJ2-7; 7 bases agree with TRBD1. Germline assignment: CDR1 SNHLY and CDR2 FYNNEI. The CDR3 has 15 residues. The trim removed 4 bases at V and 7 bases at J, leaving 13 bases unmatched. The CDR3 bases are TGTGCCAGCAGTGGCGGACAGGCAAGGCCGTGGGAGCAGTACTTC. Encoded protein: CASSGGQARPWEQYF.

The J gene is TRBJ2-7, the V gene TRBV19; D is unclear. Germline V CDR1 and CDR2: LNHDA, SQIVND (reference sequence). This CDR3 comprises 14 residues. The V end lost 6 bases, the J end lost 2 bases, and 14 bases lay between the germline ends. The CDR3 DNA reads as TGTGCCAGTAGGCAAAGTGGGGAAACCTACGAGCAGTACTTC. Amino acids: CASRQSGETYEQYF.

The chain is built from TRBV7-9 and TRBJ2-3; TRBD1 matches at 8 bases. The germline gives CDR1 SEHNR, CDR2 FQNEAQ (reference sequence). The junction had 10 bases not matched to a gene; V was cut back by 5 bases and J by 3 bases. The CDR3 spans 16 residues. The chain's CDR3 is CASSPPDRARTDTQYF. In DNA, the CDR3 is TGTGCCAGCAGCCCCCCGGACAGGGCTCGTACAGATACGCAGTATTTT.

This chain uses TRBV13 with TRBJ2-1; 13 bases line up with TRBD2. The CDR3 has 18 residues. Trimming took 5 bases from V and 8 from J; bases not matched to a gene: 15. CDR1 and CDR2 from the germline V gene are PRHDT and FYEKMQ (reference sequence). The CDR3 spells CASSRIGGTSGTGDEQFF. CDR3 nucleotides: TGTGCCAGCAGCCGAATCGGAGGGACTAGCGGGACTGGGGATGAGCAGTTCTTC.

J is TRBJ2-7 and V is TRBV28; TRBD2 matches at 13 bases. Germline-derived CDR1 and CDR2 are MDHEN and SYDVKM. This CDR3 has 18 amino acids. V gave up 3 bases and J gave up 6 bases; unmatched junction bases: 14. The CDR3 DNA reads TGTGCCAGCAGTTTCCACCGGACTAGCGGGAGTGCAGAGTGCGAGCAGTACTTC. The encoded protein is CASSFHRTSGSAECEQYF. Looking up the rest from reference TRBV28 and TRBJ2-7 gives the full variable domain: DVKVTQSSRYLVKRTGEKVFLECVQDMDHENMFWYRQDPGLGLRLIYFSYDVKMKEKGDIPEGYSVSREKKERFSLILESASTNQTSMYLCASSFHRTSGSAECEQYFGPGTRLTVT.

The CDR3 DNA reads TGTGCCAGTAGTATAGGGCGGATTCAGTACTTC. Translation gives CASSIGRIQYF. The chain uses TRBV19 and TRBJ2-4; D call uncertain. CDR1 is LNHDA and CDR2 is SQIVND in the germline V gene (reference sequence). CDR3 length: 11 amino acids. Trimming stripped 1 base from V and 10 bases from J, with 5 bases between.

This clone was detected only a few times. The rearrangement joins TRBV30 to TRBJ2-5; D ambiguous. Germline CDR1 is GTSNPN and CDR2 is SVGIG (reference sequence). The V gene lost 0 bases and the J gene lost 4 bases, with 9 bases spanning the gap. This CDR3 region has 13 residues. This CDR3 is CAWSVRRAETQYF. The CDR3 nucleotides are TGTGCCTGGAGTGTCCGCCGCGCAGAGACCCAGTACTTC.

This chain uses TRBV27 with TRBJ2-7; D is unclear. Germline CDR1 and CDR2: MNHEY and SMNVEV (reference sequence). The CDR3 consists of 14 residues. V gave up 5 bases and J gave up 7 bases, with 18 bases separating them. In nucleotides, the CDR3 is TGTGCCAGCAGTCTCACCCACAACGTGTGGGAGCAGTACTTC. Amino acid sequence: CASSLTHNVWEQYF.

This clone was counted between two and nine times. V gene TRBV6-6 combines with J gene TRBJ2-7; D may be TRBD2 (6 bases). Trimming took off 2 bases at V and 0 bases at J, with 8 bases between the two ends. Germline CDR1 is MNHNY and CDR2 is SVGAGI (reference sequence). This CDR3 has 14 residues. DNA of the CDR3: TGTGCCAGCAGTTACACTAGCAACTCCTACGAGCAGTACTTC. Its protein is CASSYTSNSYEQYF.

The chain recombines TRBV14 with TRBJ2-5; D call uncertain. This CDR3 is built from 14 residues. Per germline, CDR1 SGHDN and CDR2 FVKESK. Trimming took 5 bases from V and 5 from J, leaving 15 bases between them. The CDR3 sequence: CASSYRAGRETQYF. The CDR3 nucleotides are TGTGCCAGCAGCTACCGGGCAGGCCGGGAGACCCAGTACTTC.